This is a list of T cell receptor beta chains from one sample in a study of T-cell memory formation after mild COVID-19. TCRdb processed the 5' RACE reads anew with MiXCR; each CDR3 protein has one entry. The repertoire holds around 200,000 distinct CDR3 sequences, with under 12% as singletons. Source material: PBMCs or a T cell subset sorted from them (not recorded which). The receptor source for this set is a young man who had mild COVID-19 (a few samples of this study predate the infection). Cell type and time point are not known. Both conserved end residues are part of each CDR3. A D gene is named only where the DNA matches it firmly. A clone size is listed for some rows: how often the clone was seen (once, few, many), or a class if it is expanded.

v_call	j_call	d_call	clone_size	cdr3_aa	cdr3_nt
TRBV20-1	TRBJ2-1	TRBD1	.	CSARAGTGGFGEQFF	TGCAGTGCTAGGGCCGGGACAGGGGGCTTTGGTGAGCAGTTCTTC
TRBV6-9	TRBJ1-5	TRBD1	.	CASRPTPDRGRDQPQHF	TGTGCCAGCAGACCTACCCCGGACAGGGGAAGGGATCAGCCCCAGCATTTT
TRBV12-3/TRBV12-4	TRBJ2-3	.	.	CASSLKGVTDTQYF	TGTGCCAGCAGTTTGAAGGGGGTGACAGATACGCAGTATTTT
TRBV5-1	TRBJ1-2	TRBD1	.	CASRTTGAGGYTF	TGCGCCAGCAGAACGACAGGGGCCGGTGGCTACACCTTC
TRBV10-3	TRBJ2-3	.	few	CAISLSGTDTQYF	TGTGCCATCAGTCTCTCAGGCACAGATACGCAGTATTTT
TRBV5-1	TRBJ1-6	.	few	CASSTNPGSHYNSPLHF	TGCGCCAGCAGCACCAACCCAGGAAGCCACTATAATTCACCCCTCCACTTT
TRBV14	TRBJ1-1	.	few	CASSQVSSGPRAFF	TGTGCCAGCAGCCAAGTTTCCTCCGGGCCAAGGGCTTTCTTT
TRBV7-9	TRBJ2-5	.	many	CASSPRALGIGQETQYF	TGTGCCAGCAGCCCGCGGGCTCTAGGGATAGGCCAAGAGACCCAGTACTTC
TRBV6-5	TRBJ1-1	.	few	CASSSLGRAFF	TGTGCCAGCAGTTCTCTGGGGCGAGCTTTCTTT
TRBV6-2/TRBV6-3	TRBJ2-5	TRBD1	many	CASSYSMIRQGREETQYF	TGTGCCAGCAGTTACTCGATGATCCGACAGGGTAGGGAAGAGACCCAGTACTTC
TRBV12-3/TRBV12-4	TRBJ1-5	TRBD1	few	CASSSAGTVSNQPQHF	TGTGCCAGCAGTTCCGCCGGGACAGTTAGCAATCAGCCCCAGCATTTT
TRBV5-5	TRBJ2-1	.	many	CASSLARDGAEQFF	TGTGCCAGCAGCTTGGCGCGGGACGGAGCCGAGCAGTTCTTC
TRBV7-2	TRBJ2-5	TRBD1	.	CASSSTGGRETQYF	TGTGCCAGCAGCTCCACAGGGGGCCGAGAGACCCAGTACTTC
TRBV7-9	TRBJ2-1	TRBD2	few	CASSPGRGVHEQFF	TGTGCCAGCAGCCCGGGACGGGGGGTCCATGAGCAGTTCTTC
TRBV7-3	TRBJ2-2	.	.	CASSLMGTGELFF	TGTGCCAGCAGCTTAATGGGGACCGGGGAGCTGTTTTTT
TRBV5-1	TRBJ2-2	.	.	CASKVADSNTGELFF	TGCGCCAGCAAGGTGGCAGATTCGAACACCGGGGAGCTGTTTTTT
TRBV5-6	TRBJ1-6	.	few	CASSLRDYNSPLHF	TGTGCCAGCAGCCTCCGGGACTATAATTCACCCCTCCACTTT
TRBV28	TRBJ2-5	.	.	CASSFLGYQETQYF	TGTGCCAGCAGTTTTCTGGGGTACCAAGAGACCCAGTACTTC
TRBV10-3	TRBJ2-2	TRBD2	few	CAIIAGVNTGELFF	TGTGCCATAATAGCGGGGGTGAACACCGGGGAGCTGTTTTTT
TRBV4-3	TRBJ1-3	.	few	CASSQGNGGNTIYF	TGCGCCAGCAGCCAAGGGAATGGGGGAAACACCATATATTTT
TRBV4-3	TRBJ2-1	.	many	CASSQEPRTTKSSYNEQFF	TGCGCCAGCAGCCAAGAGCCTAGGACCACCAAAAGCTCCTACAATGAGCAGTTCTTC
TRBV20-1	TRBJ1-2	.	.	CSPGKGYGYTF	TGCAGTCCCGGGAAAGGTTATGGCTACACCTTC
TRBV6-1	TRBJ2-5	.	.	CASSHEETQYF	TGTGCCAGTAGCCATGAAGAGACCCAGTACTTC
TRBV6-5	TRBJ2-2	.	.	CASSYTGLGGELFF	TGTGCCAGCAGTTACACCGGGTTGGGTGGGGAGCTGTTTTTT
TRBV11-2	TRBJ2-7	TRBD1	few	CASSSGQGANYEQYF	TGTGCCAGCAGCTCCGGACAGGGGGCGAACTACGAGCAGTACTTC
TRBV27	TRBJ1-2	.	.	CASSLGRGRSYYGYTF	TGTGCCAGCAGTTTAGGAAGGGGTCGTTCTTACTATGGCTACACCTTC
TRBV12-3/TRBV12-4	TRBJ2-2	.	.	CASSLGVPGELFF	TGTGCCAGCAGTCTCGGGGTACCCGGGGAGCTGTTTTTT
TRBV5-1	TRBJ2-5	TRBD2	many	CASSRLGVAGEETQYF	TGCGCCAGCAGCCGGCTGGGGGTTGCGGGGGAAGAGACCCAGTACTTC
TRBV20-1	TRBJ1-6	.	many	CSAYRRGGNSPLHF	TGCAGTGCCTACCGTCGAGGAGGTAATTCACCCCTCCACTTT